This is a list of T cell receptor beta chains from one sample in a study of blood T cells in healthy people across ages. TCRdb re-derived calls from the 5' RACE reads in MiXCR, one entry per CDR3 protein. The data hold about 770,000 distinct CDR3 sequences, with around two fifths observed a single time. Material for sequencing was blood. All receptors come from a man in his 60s in good health. Each CDR3 is given with its conserved first and last residue. Fields, in order: CDR3 DNA, CDR3 protein, D gene, J gene, clone size, V gene. The D gene is left open where the match is weak. Expanded clones are given a class, and other clones once, few, many or no size at all.

TGTGCCAGCAGTTATAGACAGGGAGGGTACAATGAGCCGTTCTTC CASSYRQGGYNEPFF - TRBJ2-1 - TRBV12-3/TRBV12-4
TGTGCCAGCAGCTTAGGGGCAGCCCAGGGGACCTACGAGCAGTACTTC CASSLGAAQGTYEQYF - TRBJ2-7 - TRBV13
TGCGCCAGCAGCTCCACAGAAGAGACCCAGTACTTC CASSSTEETQYF - TRBJ2-5 - TRBV5-1
TGTGCCAGCAGTTTAATTGATACGACAGATACGCAGTATTTT CASSLIDTTDTQYF - TRBJ2-3 - TRBV12-3/TRBV12-4
TGCGCCAGCAGCGTGGGGGGAGGGTACACTGAAGCTTTCTTT CASSVGGGYTEAFF - TRBJ1-1 - TRBV5-1
TGTGCCAGCAGTGTCCAGCGTAGTAACACAGATACGCAGTATTTT CASSVQRSNTDTQYF - TRBJ2-3 - TRBV6-1
TGTGCCAGCAGTCGGAACAGGGGTATCACTGAAGCTTTCTTT CASSRNRGITEAFF TRBD1 TRBJ1-1 - TRBV12-3/TRBV12-4
TGTGCCAGCAGTTCTTTCGGGGGGCGCGGCACAGATACGCAGTATTTT CASSSFGGRGTDTQYF - TRBJ2-3 - TRBV6-2/TRBV6-3
TGTGCCAGCAGCCAAGTAAGGTTTGAAGAGACCCAGTACTTC CASSQVRFEETQYF - TRBJ2-5 - TRBV3-1
TGTGCCAGCAGTACGGTTTCCTACGAGCAGTACTTC CASSTVSYEQYF - TRBJ2-7 - TRBV6-2/TRBV6-3
TGTGCCACCAGTGATTTGAGCGGGGGATATGAGCAGTACTTC CATSDLSGGYEQYF TRBD2 TRBJ2-5 few TRBV24-1
TGCGCCAGCAGACGGATCCTGGACAGCTACAACGAGCAGTACTTC CASRRILDSYNEQYF - TRBJ2-7 many TRBV4-1
TGTGCCAGCAGCTTGCGGGACGGGTACTACGAGCAGTACTTC CASSLRDGYYEQYF - TRBJ2-7 few TRBV7-8
TGTGCCTGGAGTACGAACAGTGCAACTAATGAAAAACTGTTTTTT CAWSTNSATNEKLFF - TRBJ1-4 - TRBV30
TGTGCCAGCAGCGCCCTCGGAGCATTTCCCGCAGATACGCAGTATTTT CASSALGAFPADTQYF - TRBJ2-3 - TRBV3-1
TGTGCCAGCAGCCAAGACAGGAGCACGCAGTATTTT CASSQDRSTQYF - TRBJ2-3 - TRBV3-1
TGTGCCAGCAGCTTGAGAGCACTTCAGTTCTTC CASSLRALQFF - TRBJ2-1 - TRBV5-6
TGTGCCAGCACCACGTCGGGGCCGACTCTTTCACCCCTCCACTTT CASTTSGPTLSPLHF - TRBJ1-6 - TRBV25-1
TGCAGCGTTGAGGAACAGGCTTACGAGCAGTACTTC CSVEEQAYEQYF - TRBJ2-7 many TRBV29-1
TGTGCCAGCAGCTCGAACGGACAGGGTGAAGCTTTCTTT CASSSNGQGEAFF TRBD1 TRBJ1-1 - TRBV7-3
TGCAGTGCTAGCAGGGGGCTTACTGAAGCTTTCTTT CSASRGLTEAFF TRBD1 TRBJ1-1 - TRBV20-1
TGTGCCAGCAGCCAGGACCAGGGGGCGCCCCAGCATTTT CASSQDQGAPQHF TRBD1 TRBJ1-5 few TRBV3-1
TGTGCCATCAGTCGCGACGGTAGCGGAGGAGAGACCCAGTACTTC CAISRDGSGGETQYF - TRBJ2-5 few TRBV10-3
TGTGCCAGCAGTGAGTCGAACACTGAAGCTTTCTTT CASSESNTEAFF - TRBJ1-1 - TRBV2
TGTGCCAGCAGCGGACTAGCGGTTAACAATGAGCAGTTCTTC CASSGLAVNNEQFF TRBD2 TRBJ2-1 - TRBV6-2/TRBV6-3
TGTGCCAGCAGCTTAGGAGGCTACGGAGAGACCCAGTACTTC CASSLGGYGETQYF - TRBJ2-5 few TRBV7-2
TGTGCCAGCAGCACCCAGGACCCGGGACAGGGTCTGAATGAGCAGTTCTTC CASSTQDPGQGLNEQFF - TRBJ2-1 - TRBV21-1
TGCAGTGCTAGAAGGACCGGCACAGATACGCAGTATTTT CSARRTGTDTQYF - TRBJ2-3 few TRBV20-1
TGTGCCAGCAGAGGGACAGGGCTACGATACAATGAGCAGTTCTTC CASRGTGLRYNEQFF TRBD1 TRBJ2-1 - TRBV6-1
TGTGCCAGCAGCCCAAGGACTAGCGGGTACTCCTACAATGAGCAGTTCTTC CASSPRTSGYSYNEQFF TRBD2 TRBJ2-1 few TRBV7-9
TGTGCCAGCAGTAAAGGTGGGGCCGAGCAGTACTTC CASSKGGAEQYF - TRBJ2-7 few TRBV27
TGCGCCAGCAGCCAAGATGCTACCAGGAGCTCCTACGAGCAGTACTTC CASSQDATRSSYEQYF - TRBJ2-7 - TRBV4-1
TGTGCCAGCTCACCCCTAGCGGAGAACGGTCAGCCCCAGCATTTT CASSPLAENGQPQHF - TRBJ1-5 - TRBV18
TGCGCCAGCAGCCAAGGGCCCGGGCAGGGGTTCTACGAGCAGTACTTC CASSQGPGQGFYEQYF - TRBJ2-7 few TRBV4-1
TGCGCCAGCAGCGAACGGACAGGGTTCTACGAGCAGTACTTC CASSERTGFYEQYF TRBD1 TRBJ2-7 - TRBV4-1
TGTGCCAGCATCATGACAGGGGTCGAGCAGTACTTC CASIMTGVEQYF TRBD1 TRBJ2-7 - TRBV7-2
TGTGCCAGCAGTTTTGTCAGCAGGCTAGGGTCAGATACGCAGTATTTT CASSFVSRLGSDTQYF - TRBJ2-3 - TRBV12-3/TRBV12-4
TGCAGTGCTAGCAGGGCCGGGGCCAACGTCCTGACTTTC CSASRAGANVLTF - TRBJ2-6 - TRBV20-1
TGTGCCAGCAGTTTTTCCCCGTCGGACGAAGCTTTCTTT CASSFSPSDEAFF - TRBJ1-1 few TRBV12-3/TRBV12-4
TGTGCCAGCAGCTTAACACGACTAGCGGGGGCTAATGAGCAGTTCTTC CASSLTRLAGANEQFF TRBD2 TRBJ2-1 - TRBV7-2
TGTGCCAGCAGTCCCGCGCCCGACAGGGTGAACACCGGGGAGCTGTTTTTT CASSPAPDRVNTGELFF TRBD1 TRBJ2-2 once TRBV12-3/TRBV12-4
TGTGCCAGCAGTGCAGCTAGCGGGACCGGTTGGGAGCAGTACTTC CASSAASGTGWEQYF TRBD2 TRBJ2-7 - TRBV25-1
TGTGCCAGCAGGGCGGCTAGCGGGGGACCCTACAATGAGCAGTTCTTC CASRAASGGPYNEQFF TRBD2 TRBJ2-1 once TRBV28